These 21 T cell receptor beta chains share one sample of origin, sequenced in a study of T cell repertoires in cytomegalovirus infection. One entry per CDR3 protein, called by TCRdb with MiXCR from the reads. The sample lists approximately 910,000 distinct CDR3 sequences, around a third seen once, with over 11% in the top ten. The antigens for these receptors are not known. The sequencing here drew on cultured CD8+ T cells from PBMCs, taken from culture after CMV antigen stimulation. The receptors derive from a human donor in good health (CMV status not recorded). Some clones in this sample may be carry-over from other donors' samples.

The rearrangement links TRBV5-1 to TRBJ2-1; D unresolved. V gave up 1 base and J gave up 3 bases, with 11 bases separating them. Germline assignment: CDR1 SGHRS and CDR2 YFSETQ. The CDR3 has 15 amino acids. CDR3: CASSLRGSLYNEQFF. The DNA of the CDR3 is TGCGCCAGCAGCTTGAGAGGCTCGCTCTACAATGAGCAGTTCTTC. The full variable domain, its missing parts supplied by reference TRBV5-1 and TRBJ2-1, is KAGVTQTPRYLIKTRGQQVTLSCSPISGHRSVSWYQQTPGQGLQFLFEYFSETQRNKGNFPGRFSGRQFSNSRSEMNVSTLELGDSALYLCASSLRGSLYNEQFFGPGTRLTVL.

Turning to this clonotype: This may be a read error: a much more frequent sequence differs by one nucleotide. The chain uses TRBV4-1 and TRBJ2-2, with 10 bases aligning to TRBD1. The CDR3 length is 16 residues. Trimming at V came to 2 bases and at J to 1 base, leaving 1 base not matched to a gene. Germline assignment: CDR1 MGHRA and CDR2 YSYEKL. In DNA form, the CDR3 reads TGCGCCAGCAGCCAACGGACAGGGGGGAACACCGGGGAGCTGTTTTTT. Its translation: CASSQRTGGNTGELFF.

The chain has TRBV13 and TRBJ2-3; 12 nucleotides align to TRBD2. V lost 6 bases to trimming and J lost 10 bases; unmatched junction nucleotides: 11. The CDR3 covers 15 residues. From germline, CDR1 is PRHDT and CDR2 FYEKMQ (reference sequence). For the CDR3, the DNA is TGTGCCAGCAGATCGACTAGCGGGGGCCAGATCGCGCAGTATTTT. It is translated as CASRSTSGGQIAQYF.

This clonotype has more than one count but fewer than ten. The chain has TRBV7-9 and TRBJ2-7; 8 bases are a match to TRBD2. There are 14 residues in the CDR3. V lost 4 bases to trimming and J lost 3 bases; unmatched junction nucleotides: 5. Germline loops: CDR1 SEHNR, CDR2 FQNEAQ (reference sequence). CDR3 amino acids: CASSSLGGDYEQYF. The CDR3 DNA is TGTGCCAGCAGCTCCCTCGGGGGGGACTACGAGCAGTACTTC.

The table lists this clonotype with a few counts. V is TRBV4-1 and J is TRBJ2-1, with D possibly matching TRBD2 (5 bases). The germline CDR1 and CDR2 sequences are MGHRA and YSYEKL. With 1 base removed from V and 0 bases from J, the gap between germline ends came to 16 bases. The CDR3 is 18 amino acids. CDR3 DNA: TGCGCCAGCAGCCAAGTCTCCCCTCCGGGAAACTCCTACAATGAGCAGTTCTTC. It specifies CASSQVSPPGNSYNEQFF.

Comments on this clonotype: A read error may account for a junction end that differs from germline. The chain carries TRBV11-3 and TRBJ2-6; D might be TRBD1 (6 bases). The CDR3 has 17 amino acids. Germline loops: CDR1 SGHNT, CDR2 YENEEA. The CDR3 DNA is TGTGCCAGCAGCCCATTCCAGGGACACTCTGGGGTCAACGTCCTGACTTTC. It is translated as CASSPFQGHSGVNVLTF. Drawing the rest from reference TRBV11-3 and TRBJ2-6, the complete variable domain is EAGVVQSPRYKIIEKKQPVAFWCNPISGHNTLYWYLQNLGQGPELLIRYENEEAVDDSQLPKDRFSAERLKGVDSTLKIQPAELGDSAVYLCASSPFQGHSGVNVLTFGAGSRLTVL.

This clonotype has only a few counts. The V call is TRBV5-4, the J call TRBJ2-7, with D unresolved. This CDR3 is 15 amino acids long. Germline lookup yields CDR1 SGHNT and CDR2 YYREEE (reference sequence). Trimming cost V 1 base and J 2 bases, with 13 bases left between them. CDR3 in DNA: TGTGCCAGCAGCTTGTATACCGGGCGAGCCTACGAGCAGTACTTC. It yields the protein CASSLYTGRAYEQYF.

CDR3 coding DNA: TGCGCCAGCAGCCAAGATGAGACTAGCAACACCGGGGAGCTGTTTTTT. It yields the protein CASSQDETSNTGELFF. The chain combines TRBV4-1 with TRBJ2-2; TRBD2 matches 7 bases. The CDR3 totals 16 residues. Trimming at V came to 0 bases and at J to 2 bases, leaving 3 bases not matched to a gene. Germline V gives CDR1 MGHRA, CDR2 YSYEKL.

At least ten counts were recorded for this clonotype. J is TRBJ1-2 and V is TRBV7-2, with D perhaps matching TRBD1 (5 bases). Trimming removed 0 bases at V and 4 bases at J, with 12 bases between. Germline assignment: CDR1 SGHTA and CDR2 FQGNSA. The CDR3 is 15 amino acids. The CDR3: CASSLAEGWGYGYTF. The CDR3, as DNA: TGTGCCAGCAGCTTAGCAGAGGGGTGGGGCTATGGCTACACCTTC.

The J gene is TRBJ1-1, the V gene TRBV27; possibly TRBD1 for D (5 bases). Trimming shortened V by 3 bases and J by 5 bases, and 13 bases separated the two germline ends. CDR1 and CDR2 (germline): MNHEY, SMNVEV (reference sequence). The CDR3 runs to 14 residues. CDR3 sequence: CASSFGGMWTEAFF. Here the CDR3 DNA reads TGTGCCAGCAGTTTCGGGGGGATGTGGACTGAAGCTTTCTTT.

The CDR3 DNA is TGCAGTGCTAGAGATCTACAGGGCTATAATTCACCCCTCCACTTT. This codes for CSARDLQGYNSPLHF. The chain employs TRBV20-1 and TRBJ1-6; D might be TRBD1 (6 bases). The CDR3 runs to 15 residues. CDR1 and CDR2 (germline): DFQATT, SNEGSKA (reference sequence). Trimming stripped 0 bases from V and 3 bases from J, with 9 bases between.

In its sample, this clonotype was seen many times. The chain employs TRBV7-2 and TRBJ2-1; D unresolved. The CDR3 contains 15 residues. From germline, CDR1 is SGHTA and CDR2 FQGNSA. The germline V and J ends were trimmed by 3 bases and 1 base, with 10 bases remaining between them. Written as DNA, the CDR3 is TGTGCCAGCAGCTTCTTAACCCGGTCCTACAATGAGCAGTTCTTC. This translates into CASSFLTRSYNEQFF.

The CDR3 nucleotides read TGTGCCAGCAGTGGGGCAGGGGTTAACTATGGCTACACCTTC. Translating gives CASSGAGVNYGYTF. The chain is built from TRBV2 and TRBJ1-2, with D possibly being TRBD1 (6 bases). Germline CDR1 SNHLY, CDR2 FYNNEI. Trimming stripped 4 bases from V and 1 base from J, with 10 bases between. CDR3 length: 14 residues.

The chain recombines TRBV4-1 with TRBJ1-2, with TRBD1 matching 7 bases. Looked up from germline, CDR1 is MGHRA and CDR2 is YSYEKL. V shed 5 bases, J shed 6 bases, and the junction held 12 bases outside the gene matches. The CDR3 covers 15 residues. Written as DNA, the CDR3 is TGCGCCAGCAGCGACGGGACAGAACGAACAAATGGCTACACCTTC. It is translated as CASSDGTERTNGYTF.

This clonotype came up a few times. The chain is built from TRBV28 and TRBJ1-1; D is perhaps TRBD1 (6 bases). Germline V gene sequence: CDR1 MDHEN, CDR2 SYDVKM. CDR3 length: 16 amino acids. Trimming took 2 bases from V and 2 from J, leaving 15 bases between them. The CDR3 sequence: CASSLIMVGGNTEAFF. The CDR3 bases are TGTGCCAGCAGTTTAATAATGGTAGGGGGAAACACTGAAGCTTTCTTT. Combining the CDR3 with reference TRBV28 and TRBJ1-1 gives the whole variable domain DVKVTQSSRYLVKRTGEKVFLECVQDMDHENMFWYRQDPGLGLRLIYFSYDVKMKEKGDIPEGYSVSREKKERFSLILESASTNQTSMYLCASSLIMVGGNTEAFFGQGTRLTVV.

The rearrangement joins TRBV27 to TRBJ1-6; D unresolved. Trimming cost V 4 bases and J 9 bases, with 16 bases left between them. This CDR3 comprises 15 residues. Germline assignment: CDR1 MNHEY and CDR2 SMNVEV (reference sequence). CDR3 loop: CASSSQTTRISPLHF. The CDR3 DNA follows: TGTGCCAGCAGTTCCCAGACAACACGGATTTCACCCCTCCACTTT.

The CDR3 DNA sequence: TGTGCCAGCAGTTATTCCCACAGGGTGTGGGTCACAGATACGCAGTATTTT. Amino acids: CASSYSHRVWVTDTQYF. The chain carries TRBV6-1 and TRBJ2-3; D may be TRBD1 (6 bases). The germline CDR1 and CDR2 sequences are MNHNS and SASEGT. The V end was cut by 5 bases, the J end by 2 bases, with 20 bases between. CDR3 length: 17 residues.

J is TRBJ2-3 and V is TRBV5-4; D call uncertain. The V end was cut by 5 bases, the J end by 4 bases, with 20 bases between. This CDR3 contains 16 residues. CDR1 is SGHNT, CDR2 YYREEE, per germline (reference sequence). The CDR3 region is CASRKVGLRRADTQYF. In DNA, the CDR3 is TGTGCCAGCAGAAAAGTTGGGTTGAGACGCGCAGATACGCAGTATTTT.

This clonotype has a count of ten or more. The CDR3 reads CASSPGTSGGYQETQYF. The CDR3 region has the DNA TGTGCCAGCAGCCCGGGAACTAGCGGGGGCTACCAAGAGACCCAGTACTTC. The chain recombines TRBV7-2 with TRBJ2-5; 11 bases line up with TRBD2. The CDR3 sequence is 17 residues long. The V gene end was trimmed by 5 bases and the J gene end by 0 bases; junction bases not matched to a gene: 8. CDR1 SGHTA and CDR2 FQGNSA come from the germline V gene.

V usage is TRBV6-1 and J usage is TRBJ1-2; D is perhaps TRBD1 (5 bases). Germline values: CDR1 MNHNS, CDR2 SASEGT. V lost 2 bases to trimming and J lost 2 bases, with 15 bases between them. The CDR3 loop spans 16 amino acids. CDR3 in amino acids: CASSETGDDANYGYTF. The CDR3 DNA reads TGTGCCAGCAGTGAAACCGGGGACGACGCGAACTATGGCTACACCTTC.

V is TRBV27 and J is TRBJ2-1; D might be TRBD2 (7 bases). With 4 bases removed from V and 3 bases from J, the gap between germline ends came to 13 bases. The germline gives CDR1 MNHEY, CDR2 SMNVEV (reference sequence). The CDR3 has 15 residues. CDR3 sequence (DNA): TGTGCCAGCAGTTCCTTGGGGGGGCTCTACAATGAGCAGTTCTTC. Encoded protein: CASSSLGGLYNEQFF.